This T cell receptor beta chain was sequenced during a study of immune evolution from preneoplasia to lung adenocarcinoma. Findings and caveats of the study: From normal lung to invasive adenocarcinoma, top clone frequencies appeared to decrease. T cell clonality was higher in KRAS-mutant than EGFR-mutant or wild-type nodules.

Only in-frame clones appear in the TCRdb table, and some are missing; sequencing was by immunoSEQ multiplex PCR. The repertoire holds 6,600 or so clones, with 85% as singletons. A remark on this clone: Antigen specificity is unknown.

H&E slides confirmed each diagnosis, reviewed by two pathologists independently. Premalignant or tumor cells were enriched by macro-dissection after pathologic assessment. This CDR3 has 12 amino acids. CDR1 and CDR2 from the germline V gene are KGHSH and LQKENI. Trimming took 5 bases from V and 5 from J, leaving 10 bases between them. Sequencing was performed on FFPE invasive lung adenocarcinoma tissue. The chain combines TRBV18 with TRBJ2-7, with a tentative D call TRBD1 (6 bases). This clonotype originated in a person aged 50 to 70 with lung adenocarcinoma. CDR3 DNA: TGTGCCAGCTCATTGGACAGAAACGAGCAGTACTTC. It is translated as CASSLDRNEQYF. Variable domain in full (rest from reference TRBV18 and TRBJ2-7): NAGVMQNPRHLVRRRGQEARLRCSPMKGHSHVYWYRQLPEEGLKFMVYLQKENIIDESGMPKERFSAEFPKEGPSILRIQQVVRGDSAAYFCASSLDRNEQYFGPGTRLTVT.